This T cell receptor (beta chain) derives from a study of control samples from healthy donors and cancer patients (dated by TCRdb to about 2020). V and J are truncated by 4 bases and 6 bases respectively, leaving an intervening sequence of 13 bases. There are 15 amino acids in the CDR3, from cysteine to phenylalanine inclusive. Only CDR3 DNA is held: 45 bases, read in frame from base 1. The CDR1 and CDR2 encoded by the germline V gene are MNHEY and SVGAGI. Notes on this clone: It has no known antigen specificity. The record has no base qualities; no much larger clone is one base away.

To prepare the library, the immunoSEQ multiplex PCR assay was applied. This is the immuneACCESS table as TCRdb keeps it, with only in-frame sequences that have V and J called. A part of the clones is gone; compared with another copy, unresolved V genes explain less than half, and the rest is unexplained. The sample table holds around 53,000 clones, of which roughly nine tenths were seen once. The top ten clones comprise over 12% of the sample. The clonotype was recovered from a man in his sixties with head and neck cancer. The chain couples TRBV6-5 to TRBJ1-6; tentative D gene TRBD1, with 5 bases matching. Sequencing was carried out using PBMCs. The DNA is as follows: TGTGCCAGCAGTTCCTTCGGGACCGTTAATTCACCCCTCCACTTT. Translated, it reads CASSSFGTVNSPLHF.